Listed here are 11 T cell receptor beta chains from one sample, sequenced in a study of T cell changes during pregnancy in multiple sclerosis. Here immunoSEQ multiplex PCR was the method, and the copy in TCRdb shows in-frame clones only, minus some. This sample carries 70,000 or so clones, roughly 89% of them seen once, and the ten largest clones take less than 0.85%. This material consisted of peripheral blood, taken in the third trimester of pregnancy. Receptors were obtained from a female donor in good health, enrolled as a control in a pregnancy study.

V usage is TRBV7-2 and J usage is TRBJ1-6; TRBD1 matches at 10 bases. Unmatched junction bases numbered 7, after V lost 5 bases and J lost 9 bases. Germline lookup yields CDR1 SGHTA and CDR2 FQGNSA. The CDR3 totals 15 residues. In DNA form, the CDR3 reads TGTGCCAGCAGCCCCCGACAGGGGGCTTCTTCACCCCTCCACTTT. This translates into CASSPRQGASSPLHF.

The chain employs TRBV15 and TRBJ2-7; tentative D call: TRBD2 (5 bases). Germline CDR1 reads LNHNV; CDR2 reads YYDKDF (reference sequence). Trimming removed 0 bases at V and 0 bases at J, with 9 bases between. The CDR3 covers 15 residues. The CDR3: CATSRDGLSSYEQYF. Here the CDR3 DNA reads TGTGCCACCAGCAGAGATGGACTGAGCTCCTACGAGCAGTACTTC.

The CDR3 protein is CASSFGGTSYGYTF. The CDR3, as DNA: TGTGCCAGCAGCTTCGGGGGGACGAGCTATGGCTACACCTTC. The chain employs TRBV7-9 and TRBJ1-2; maybe TRBD1 (5 bases). CDR3 length: 14 amino acids. Trimming pared 3 bases from V and 4 bases from J, leaving 12 bases between. CDR1 and CDR2 from the germline V gene are SEHNR and FQNEAQ (reference sequence).

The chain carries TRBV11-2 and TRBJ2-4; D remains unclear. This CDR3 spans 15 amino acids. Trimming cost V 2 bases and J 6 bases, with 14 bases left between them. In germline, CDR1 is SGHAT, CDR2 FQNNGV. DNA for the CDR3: TGTGCCAGCAGCTTATACGTGGCTCGAGGAAACATTCAGTACTTC. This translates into CASSLYVARGNIQYF.

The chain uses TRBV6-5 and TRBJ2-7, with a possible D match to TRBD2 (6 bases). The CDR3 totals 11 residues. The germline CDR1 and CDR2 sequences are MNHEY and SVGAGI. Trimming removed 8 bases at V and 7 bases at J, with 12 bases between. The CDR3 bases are TGTGCCAGCGGGAGGTCGGAGGAGCAGTACTTC. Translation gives CASGRSEEQYF.

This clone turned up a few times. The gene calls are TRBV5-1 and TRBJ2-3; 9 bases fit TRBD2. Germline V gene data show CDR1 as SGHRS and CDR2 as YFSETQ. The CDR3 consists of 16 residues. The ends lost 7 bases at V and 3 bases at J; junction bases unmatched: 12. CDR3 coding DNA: TGCGCCAGCTATGAAGGCGGGGGGGCTGGGACAGATACGCAGTATTTT. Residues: CASYEGGGAGTDTQYF.

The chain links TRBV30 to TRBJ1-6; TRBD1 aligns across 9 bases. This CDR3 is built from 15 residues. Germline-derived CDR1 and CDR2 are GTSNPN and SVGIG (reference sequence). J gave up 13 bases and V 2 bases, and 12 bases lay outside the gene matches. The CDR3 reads CAWSSLGQGALPLHF. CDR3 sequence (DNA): TGTGCCTGGAGTTCGTTGGGACAGGGCGCGCTTCCCCTCCACTTT.

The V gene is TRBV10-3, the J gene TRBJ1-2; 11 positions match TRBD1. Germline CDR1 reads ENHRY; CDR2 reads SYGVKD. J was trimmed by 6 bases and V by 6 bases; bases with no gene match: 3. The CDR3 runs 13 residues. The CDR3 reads CAISRTGGDGYTF. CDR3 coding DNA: TGTGCCATCAGCCGGACAGGGGGCGATGGCTACACCTTC.

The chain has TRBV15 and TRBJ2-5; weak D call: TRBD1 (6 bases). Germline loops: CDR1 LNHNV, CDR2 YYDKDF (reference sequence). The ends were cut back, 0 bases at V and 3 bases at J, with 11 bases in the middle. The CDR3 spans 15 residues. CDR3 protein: CATSRDVGAEETQYF. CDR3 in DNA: TGTGCCACCAGCAGAGATGTGGGGGCCGAAGAGACCCAGTACTTC.

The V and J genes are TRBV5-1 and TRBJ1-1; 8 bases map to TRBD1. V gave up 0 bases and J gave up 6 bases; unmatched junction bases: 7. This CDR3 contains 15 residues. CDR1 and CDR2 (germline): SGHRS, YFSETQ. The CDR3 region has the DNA TGCGCCAGCAGCTTGGGGGGACAGGAAAGGCCTGAAGCTTTCTTT. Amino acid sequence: CASSLGGQERPEAFF. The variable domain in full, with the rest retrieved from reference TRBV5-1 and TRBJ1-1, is KAGVTQTPRYLIKTRGQQVTLSCSPISGHRSVSWYQQTPGQGLQFLFEYFSETQRNKGNFPGRFSGRQFSNSRSEMNVSTLELGDSALYLCASSLGGQERPEAFFGQGTRLTVV.

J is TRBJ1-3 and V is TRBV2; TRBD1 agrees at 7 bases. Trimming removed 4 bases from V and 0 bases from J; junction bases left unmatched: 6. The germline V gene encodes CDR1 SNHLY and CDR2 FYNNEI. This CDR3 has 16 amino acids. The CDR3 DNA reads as TGTGCCAGCAGTGGGCTGGGACAGATCTCTGGAAACACCATATATTTT. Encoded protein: CASSGLGQISGNTIYF.